This T cell receptor (beta chain) was sequenced in a study of cytomegalovirus exposure and HLA in healthy donors (dated by TCRdb to the late 2010s). Some background on the complete study: According to an earlier analysis of several hundred of the donors, about 179 million T cells yielded 100 million or so unique TCR beta sequences and more than 250 Gb of sequence data. HLA typing included class I and class II loci at four-digit resolution. The study profiled the T cell repertoires of under 700 subjects by immunosequencing and related them to cytomegalovirus serostatus. In a later genetic analysis, genome-wide SNP genotypes for 398 of the 666 donors were used, and that subset was treated as a discovery cohort. Rather than using new phenotypic data, the later analysis identified candidate immune exposures from TCR beta sequences and from how often those sequences occurred across donors. The study aimed to test whether cataloging public T cell receptors could reveal signatures of past pathogen exposure. A handful of DR-DQ haplotypes were handled as single units for association and clustering because linkage in the cohort was strong. All discovery cohort repertoires had been generated using a single sequencing platform. High-throughput TCR immunosequencing, statistical association of individual TCRs with disease status, and machine learning were combined to predict cytomegalovirus infection status. About 310 gigabases of sequencing data and tens of millions of unique TCR sequences were included in an early release covering about 700 HLA-typed donors. The genetic ancestry cluster associated with self-reported Caucasian donors included about four fifths of the 398 genotyped donors. A later analysis re-analyzed previously published TCR beta repertoires from roughly 600 donors and added high-resolution HLA genotyping to study TCR occurrence patterns. The number of donors typed differed by locus, with about 629-630 for A, B, C, DRB1 and DQB1, more than 500 for DQA1, 600 to 610 for DPA1, and under 490 for DPB1. To decide whether each TCR beta V gene segment behaved as functional or pseudogenic, an earlier analysis of approximately 590 of the donors relied on high-throughput TCR beta sequencing. Besides the first cohort of roughly 700 subjects, a separate validation cohort made up of 120 different subjects was used. Alongside the repertoire data, information on donor age, sex, ethnicity and CMV serostatus was compiled. On average, roughly 240,000 unique TCR beta nucleotide sequences were sequenced per donor among about 400 genotyped donors of the cohort, with 15% to 20% of those sequences being non-productive.

To note about this clone: Its specific antigen is unknown. Base qualities are not provided; no much larger clone lies one nucleotide away.

Here is what the overall study found, with its caveats: It was suggested by the authors that the approach could potentially be generalized to other disease states and immunological phenotypes. When HLA alleles, especially DR and DQ, strongly co-occurred, TCR associations were difficult to assign to individual alleles. A further reported finding was that TCR beta sequences accurately predicted the HLA-A and HLA-B alleles for most subjects in the first cohort. This cohort had only TCR beta chains sequenced, and the lack of alpha or paired-chain data limited which features could be detected. Because counts were too low, about 18 rarely observed V segments, including chromosome 9 orphons, were excluded from the earlier analysis of around 640 of the donors. The classifier was reported to diagnose cytomegalovirus status with high specificity and sensitivity in both the original and validation cohorts. In a later analysis, the rate of TCR association differed among HLA loci, with DRB1 alleles having the most associated TCRs and HLA-C alleles having the fewest. A few of the identified cytomegalovirus-associated TCR beta chains were confirmed in vitro to be specific for cytomegalovirus antigens. Correlated functional status among segregating V segments might reflect linkage disequilibrium, but an unknown experimental factor could not be ruled out. A cluster of highly shared sequence variants was judged likely to be a technical artifact of the sequencing pipeline. According to a later analysis, most CMV-associated TCR beta chains appeared to be HLA-restricted, and the HLA associations seemed to be driven largely by CMV exposure. Roughly uniform sequencing depth across donors was assumed in presence/absence analyses, although this assumption may not hold. Specific HLA alleles were associated with 18,000 or so TCR beta sequences at a false discovery rate of 0.05 in a later analysis. A later analysis found that HLA-associated TCR beta chains were more clonally expanded and had lower generation probabilities than equally common non-associated chains. Most TCR sequences were seen in very few donors, while some public TCRs were found in many individuals. Because HLA typing was unavailable for some donors at each locus, only the typed subset was used in association tests. The 87-base-pair reads could not distinguish some IMGT-functional V segments, including TRBV6-2 and TRBV6-3, so those segments were excluded. The study listed approximately 160 TCR beta chains as associated with cytomegalovirus. In an earlier analysis of roughly 560 of the donors, most TCR beta V segments were observed in productive rearrangements about 90% or about 30% of the time, broadly matching IMGT annotations. In a later genetic analysis, a missense DCLRE1C variant was associated with V-gene and J-gene trimming of TCR beta chains, and the association was replicated in an independent cohort. CMV serostatus was the only immune exposure information available for the cohort. A later genetic analysis reported fewer N-insertions in productive TCRs among donors in an Asian-associated ancestry cluster than the roughly 690-donor mean. A later analysis reported that several top co-occurrence clusters appeared linked to parvovirus B19, influenza, CMV and Epstein-Barr virus.

From a lookup of the germline V gene, CDR1 and CDR2 are KGHSH and LQKENI. The CDR3 starts with the cysteine, ends with the phenylalanine, and has 16 residues. Just the 48-base CDR3 DNA is kept, in frame starting at base 1. The junction shows trimming of 0 bases on V and 4 bases on J, and the gene matches do not reach 5 bases of it. In total, roughly 670 healthy bone marrow donors made up the cohort. At the time of sampling, every cohort member was nominally healthy, though immune exposures that went unrecorded were likely present. The donor tested CMV seronegative and was one of the 352 seronegative cohort members. Every donor gave a peripheral blood sample, and the peripheral blood mononuclear cells from that sample were used for TCR beta sequencing. Genomic DNA was extracted from the blood cell samples with the Qiagen DNeasy Blood Extraction Kit. Library prep was done by the immunoSEQ multiplex PCR assay. The multiplex PCR relied on a mix of 60 forward primers for TCR Vbeta segments and 13 reverse primers for TCR Jbeta segments. The CDR3 region of rearranged TCR beta genes was amplified from genomic DNA by a multiplex PCR assay. The amplified TCR beta libraries were sequenced on the Illumina HiSeq System as 87-base-pair reads. Per the source publication's procedure: A later analysis tallied 75 million to 95 million unique TCR beta chains across the 700 or so repertoires, and about 12 million of those chains were shared by two or more donors. To remove PCR and sequencing errors, raw reads were error-corrected and collapsed into unique sequences using a nearest-neighbor algorithm that merged closely related sequences. V, D and J gene segments were assigned by aligning CDR3 sequences to IMGT reference sequences. Each retained sequence needed at least a six-nucleotide match to both a V gene segment and a J gene segment. Rearrangements were called productive when the CDR3 lacked stop codons and stayed in frame with V and J; all others were non-productive. Following IMGT convention, CDR3 was defined as the stretch from the second conserved V-encoded cysteine up to the conserved J-encoded phenylalanine. In an earlier analysis of roughly 610 of the donors, sequences lacking an unambiguous match to a single V gene segment were excluded. In an earlier analysis of 587 of the donors, V segments were called functional above 56.7% productive rearrangements and were called segregating when the between-donor standard deviation exceeded 5%. A statistical classification framework was developed to diagnose cytomegalovirus status using the catalog of TCR beta chain sequences. In a later analysis, TCR nucleotide sequences were compared against IMGT/GENE-DB human TR gene sequences so that V and J genes could be assigned. The TCRdist pipeline was used in a later analysis to assign CDR3 sequences and most-parsimonious VDJ recombination scenarios. In a later analysis, each TCR beta chain was defined by its CDR3 amino acid sequence together with its V-gene family, and reads without a unique V-gene family were excluded. As a way to deal with suspected cross-contamination and a sequencing artifact, a later analysis dropped more than 500 nucleotide sequences that were highly shared and had low generation probability. In a later analysis, a clonal expansion index for each public chain was calculated from normalized within-repertoire ranks of inferred template counts. In a later analysis, generation probabilities were computed with a VDJ recombination model fitted to out-of-frame rearrangements, and the resulting probabilities were checked against IGoR. Hypergeometric tests were used in a later analysis to score TCR-TCR, TCR-HLA and TCR-CMV co-occurrence, with a repertoire-size bias correction applied to the TCR pairs. To estimate false discovery rates, a later analysis permuted the HLA or CMV assignments 20 times. In a later analysis, co-occurring TCRs were grouped using DBSCAN, with TCRdist sequence similarity added in when clustering inside HLA-allele-positive subsets. Repertoires with fewer than 30,000 or more than 120,000 public chains, plus five repertoires with anomalous nucleotide sharing, were excluded from co-occurrence clustering. In TCRdb, the immuneACCESS table is reduced to in-frame sequences with V and J assigned. These tables do not hold every clone; where another copy was compared, an unresolved V gene accounts for under half, and the others remain unexplained. The D gene and trimming were derived from the DNA, and the V and J assignments and clone size from that table. Present in this sample are over 250,000 clones, under 80% of which were seen just once. 2% to 2.5% of the sample is taken by the ten largest.

This sequence uses TRBV18 and TRBJ2-5; 10 middle bases align to TRBD2. The TCR was taken from a female donor in good health and CMV-seronegative. The material sequenced was PBMCs. The CDR3 protein is CASSPPASGSRETQYF. The DNA sequence follows: TGTGCCAGCTCACCACCGGCTAGCGGGAGCCGAGAGACCCAGTACTTC. With the portions outside the CDR3 filled from the reference TRBV18 and TRBJ2-5 genes, the complete variable region becomes NAGVMQNPRHLVRRRGQEARLRCSPMKGHSHVYWYRQLPEEGLKFMVYLQKENIIDESGMPKERFSAEFPKEGPSILRIQQVVRGDSAAYFCASSPPASGSRETQYFGPGTRLLVL.